This T cell receptor (beta chain) came from a study of blood T cell repertoires in COVID-19. Study in general: Spain, Italy and the United States supplied samples that represented acute and convalescent COVID-19. T cells, B-cell-depleted T cells, or PBMCs supplied cDNA or gDNA.

V was trimmed by 3 bases and J by 2 bases, leaving 15 bases between them. The CDR3 spans 15 residues. From germline, CDR1 is SGHRS and CDR2 YFSETQ. Original processing notes: Reference gene primer amplification yielded estimated nucleated cell counts. TCRdb's table, derived via immunoSEQ multiplex PCR, lists solely in-frame clones and lacks some. For V, J and clone size, that table is used; D and trimming come from the DNA. The profile covers 210,000 or so clones, with 90% to 95% appearing a single time and around 1.2% taken by the ten largest. The V call is TRBV5-1, the J call TRBJ2-7; tentatively, D is TRBD2 (6 bases). The specimen was peripheral blood. This TCR derives from a young man with acute or convalescent COVID-19. The CDR3 region is CASSSGGLLAYEQYF. The CDR3, as DNA: TGCGCCAGCAGCTCCGGGGGACTGTTGGCCTACGAGCAGTACTTC.